This T cell receptor beta chain emerged from a study of cytomegalovirus exposure and HLA in healthy donors. With respect to this clone: Its antigen is undetermined.

Whole-study findings and limits: The majority of CMV-associated TCR beta chains were reported as apparently HLA-restricted in a later analysis. In a later analysis, DRB1 alleles had the most associated TCRs; HLA-C alleles the fewest. Through in vitro validation, a few CMV-associated chains were shown to be specific for CMV antigens. Among TCR beta chains, those listed as cytomegalovirus-associated numbered some 170.

A multiplex PCR was run with 60 Vbeta primers and 13 Jbeta primers. Sequencing was performed with immunoSEQ multiplex PCR; in TCRdb, only in-frame clones are kept and a portion is missing. Here the sample spans around 94,000 clones, over 50% being singletons. The CDR3 is 14 residues long. The V end lost 2 bases, the J end lost 3 bases, and 12 bases lay between the germline ends. The sample was PBMCs. The chain has TRBV5-3 and TRBJ2-7; no firm D call. TRBV5-3 is sorted into the ORF group, with uncertain function. This receptor was identified in a man aged 25 to 40 in good health and CMV-seronegative. The CDR3 spells CARSLSDTDYEQYF. The CDR3 DNA reads as TGTGCCAGAAGCTTAAGTGACACCGACTACGAGCAGTACTTC.